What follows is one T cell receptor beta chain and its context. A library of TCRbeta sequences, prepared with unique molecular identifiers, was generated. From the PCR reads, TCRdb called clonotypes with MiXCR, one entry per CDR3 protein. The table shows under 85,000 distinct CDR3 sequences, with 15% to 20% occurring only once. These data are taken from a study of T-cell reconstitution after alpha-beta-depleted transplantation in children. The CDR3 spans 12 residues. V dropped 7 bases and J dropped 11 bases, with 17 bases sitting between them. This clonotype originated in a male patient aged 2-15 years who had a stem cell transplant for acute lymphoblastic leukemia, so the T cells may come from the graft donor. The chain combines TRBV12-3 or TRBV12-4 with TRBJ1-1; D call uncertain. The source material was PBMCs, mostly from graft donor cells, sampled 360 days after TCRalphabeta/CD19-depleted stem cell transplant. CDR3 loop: CASKGQLQDAFF. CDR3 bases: TGTGCCAGCAAAGGCCAGCTTCAAGACGCTTTCTTT.